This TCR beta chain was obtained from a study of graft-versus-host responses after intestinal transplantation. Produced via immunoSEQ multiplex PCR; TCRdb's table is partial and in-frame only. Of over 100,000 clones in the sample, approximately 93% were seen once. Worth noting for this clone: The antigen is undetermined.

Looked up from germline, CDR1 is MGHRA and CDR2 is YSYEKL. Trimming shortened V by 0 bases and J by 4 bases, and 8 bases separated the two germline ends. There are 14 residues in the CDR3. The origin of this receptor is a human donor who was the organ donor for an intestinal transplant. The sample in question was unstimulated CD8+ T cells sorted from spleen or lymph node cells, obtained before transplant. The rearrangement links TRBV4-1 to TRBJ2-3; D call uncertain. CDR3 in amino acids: CASSQESWADTQYF. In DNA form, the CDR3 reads TGCGCCAGCAGCCAAGAAAGTTGGGCAGATACGCAGTATTTT.